The present entry profiles one T cell receptor (beta chain) with its context. These data are taken from a study of blood T cell repertoires in COVID-19. Study at large: From the United States, Italy and Spain came samples of acute and convalescent COVID-19.

As handled by the study authors: Amplified reference gene primers provided the basis for estimating nucleated cell counts. Some clones are missing from TCRdb's copy, which holds only in-frame ones; the method was immunoSEQ multiplex PCR. V, J and clone size are taken as reported in that table, and D and trimming were inferred from the DNA itself. The repertoire holds roughly 280,000 clones, with around nine tenths as singletons. The CDR3 runs 15 residues. With V trimmed by 2 bases and J by 7 bases, 3 bases remained unmatched. From germline, CDR1 is ENHRY and CDR2 SYGVKD. The material sequenced was peripheral blood. The chain is built from TRBV10-3 and TRBJ2-1; 12 nucleotides align to TRBD2. This sequence was found in a man in his forties with active or convalescent COVID-19. CDR3 region: CAISEGLAGRNEQFF. In nucleotides, the CDR3 is TGTGCCATCAGTGAGGGACTAGCGGGGAGGAATGAGCAGTTCTTC.